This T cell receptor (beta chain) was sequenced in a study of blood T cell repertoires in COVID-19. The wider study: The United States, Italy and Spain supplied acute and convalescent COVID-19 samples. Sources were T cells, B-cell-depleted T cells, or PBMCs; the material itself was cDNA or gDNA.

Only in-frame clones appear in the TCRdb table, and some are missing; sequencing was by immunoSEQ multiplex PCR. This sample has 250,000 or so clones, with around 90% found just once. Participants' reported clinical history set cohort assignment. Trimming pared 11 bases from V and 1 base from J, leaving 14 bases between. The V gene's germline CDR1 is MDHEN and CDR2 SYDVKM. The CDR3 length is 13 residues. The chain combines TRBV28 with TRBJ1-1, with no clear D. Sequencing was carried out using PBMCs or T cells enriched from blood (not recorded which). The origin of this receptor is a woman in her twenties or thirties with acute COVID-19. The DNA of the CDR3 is TGTGCCTTCCCGGAGGGTGAGAACACTGAAGCTTTCTTT. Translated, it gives CAFPEGENTEAFF.